The clone carrying this T cell receptor beta chain was seen a handful of times. The data were obtained in a study of blood T cell repertoires in COVID-19. Per the study methods: Amplifying reference gene primers gave estimates of nucleated cell counts. The repertoire was sequenced with immunoSEQ multiplex PCR; TCRdb's copy has only in-frame clones and lacks some. That table supplies the V and J calls and clone size; D and trimming were determined from the DNA. Of over 35,000 clones in the sample, around 81% were seen once. Germline CDR1 is SGHDT and CDR2 is YYEEEE. This CDR3 has 13 amino acids. V was cut by 1 base and J by 7 bases, with 8 bases left in between.

The sequenced sample consisted of peripheral blood. This rearrangement joins TRBV5-6 to TRBJ1-4; D gene unclear. The receptor was derived from a middle-aged man with active or convalescent COVID-19. CDR3 nucleotides: TGTGCCAGCAGCTTGAGAGCGGCTGAAAAACTGTTTTTT. This sequence encodes CASSLRAAEKLFF.